The T cell receptor (beta chain) under discussion was sequenced for a study of technical replicates of blood from several donors. This CDR3 is built from 17 residues. V shed 1 base, J shed 3 bases, and the junction held 8 bases outside the gene matches. Germline values: CDR1 SGHDN, CDR2 FVKESK. The table came from immunoSEQ multiplex PCR; TCRdb's copy has only in-frame clones and leaves some out. The sample comprises 87,000 or so clones, around 90% of which are singletons, and around 0.3% rests with the top ten. This clonotype was obtained from a human donor in good health. Sequences were obtained from T cells isolated from PBMCs. The V and J genes are TRBV14 and TRBJ2-7; 11 bases match TRBD2. The CDR3 region has the DNA TGTGCCAGCAGCCAAGTGGGGCCGGGACTAGCGGACTACGAGCAGTACTTC. Its translation: CASSQVGPGLADYEQYF.